This T cell receptor beta chain was documented in a study of T and B cells in COVID-19 patients. Looking at the study overall: Recovered patients mostly had mild to moderate COVID-19 managed as outpatients. General study results and limits: Clonality of TRB repertoires was high in active COVID-19; recovery brought above-healthy diversity and richness. Of about 2,300 TCR clusters found only in the recovered cohort, 25 to 35 had low generation probability.

Blood genomic DNA input for TRB amplification was roughly 220-500 ng. In its sample, this clonotype ranks as medium-sized. The antigen is undetermined. BIOMED2 TRB-A/B primer pools were used in multiplex TRB PCR. TCRdb re-called the multiplex PCR reads through MiXCR, storing one row per CDR3 protein. Altogether around 3,400 distinct CDR3 sequences are present, roughly a fifth being singletons, with the ten largest covering roughly a fifth. Germline V CDR1 and CDR2: LNHDA, SQIVND (reference sequence). The CDR3 is made up of 14 amino acids. V lost 6 bases to trimming and J lost 2 bases, with 11 bases between them.

This chain connects TRBV19 to TRBJ1-5; D gene ambiguous. Source material: blood. The sequence was collected from a human donor with active COVID-19. Written as DNA, the CDR3 is TGTGCCAGTAGGGGAGTTGGCGGCAATCAGCCCCAGCATTTT. Protein product: CASRGVGGNQPQHF.